Following are 21 T cell receptor beta chains from one sample sequenced in a study of T cells in Graves' hyperthyroidism and ophthalmopathy. Amplification yielded TCR beta CDR3 regions, with RNA transcripts as the source. The study used the HTBI primer set for a first-round RT-PCR of the TCR CDR3. TCRdb called the multiplex PCR reads again in MiXCR, with one record for every CDR3 protein. The sample has some 400,000 distinct CDR3 sequences, approximately 15% seen once; the top ten hold 8% to 13%. The sample consisted of blood. All receptors derive from an older woman with Graves' hyperthyroidism.

This clonotype has ten or more counts. V usage is TRBV2 and J usage is TRBJ2-3, with 9 bases that match TRBD1. Germline values: CDR1 SNHLY, CDR2 FYNNEI. This CDR3 spans 14 amino acids. Trimming removed 8 bases from V and 0 bases from J; junction bases left unmatched: 3. The DNA for the CDR3 is TGTGCCAGCGGGACAGGGTTTAGCACAGATACGCAGTATTTT. Its protein is CASGTGFSTDTQYF.

This clonotype was seen ten or more times. The chain has TRBV30 and TRBJ2-7; possible D gene TRBD2, 6 bases. V lost 8 bases, J lost 4 bases, and 18 bases lay in between. Germline CDR1 and CDR2: GTSNPN and SVGIG (reference sequence). The CDR3 loop spans 13 amino acids. For the CDR3, the DNA is TGTGCCCGTCACGGGCCGGGAGAGTACGAGCAGTACTTC. Encoded protein: CARHGPGEYEQYF.

This clonotype was picked up many times. This rearrangement joins TRBV6-5 to TRBJ1-5; no clear D gene. CDR3 length: 14 residues. From germline, CDR1 is MNHEY and CDR2 SVGAGI. The V gene lost 4 bases and the J gene lost 5 bases, with 12 bases spanning the gap. CDR3 in DNA: TGTGCCAGCAGTTTGGATGGGGAGGATCAGCCCCAGCATTTT. This encodes CASSLDGEDQPQHF.

The J gene is TRBJ2-1, the V gene TRBV14; 7 bases are shared with TRBD1. This CDR3 region has 16 residues. Germline loops: CDR1 SGHDN, CDR2 FVKESK. Germline trimming cut 1 base from V and 0 bases from J; bases unmatched to any gene: 3. CDR3 region: CASSQVPGGSYNEQFF. CDR3 in DNA: TGTGCCAGCAGCCAAGTGCCAGGGGGCTCCTACAATGAGCAGTTCTTC. The full variable domain, in which reference TRBV14 and TRBJ2-1 provide the parts outside the CDR3, is EAGVTQFPSHSVIEKGQTVTLRCDPISGHDNLYWYRRVMGKEIKFLLHFVKESKQDESGMPNNRFLAERTGGTYSTLKVQPAELEDSGVYFCASSQVPGGSYNEQFFGPGTRLTVL.

This clonotype was seen a handful of times. The rearrangement joins TRBV28 to TRBJ2-2; tentative D call: TRBD1 (6 bases). Trimming took 6 bases from V and 2 from J, leaving 10 bases between them. Per the germline V gene, CDR1 is MDHEN and CDR2 is SYDVKM. This CDR3 contains 14 residues. In DNA, the CDR3 is TGTGCCAGCAGCGAACAGGGTAACACCGGGGAGCTGTTTTTT. It translates to CASSEQGNTGELFF.

V and J are TRBV28 and TRBJ1-4; a possible D gene is TRBD1 (6 bases). Germline CDR1 and CDR2: MDHEN and SYDVKM. The CDR3 is 14 residues long. V gave up 7 bases and J gave up 15 bases, with 24 bases separating them. The CDR3 DNA sequence: TGTGCCAGCACCACACAGGGCAGAGGGTCGGGTGTGTTTTTT. Its protein product is CASTTQGRGSGVFF. Based on the CDR3 plus reference TRBV28 and TRBJ1-4, the full variable domain is DVKVTQSSRYLVKRTGEKVFLECVQDMDHENMFWYRQDPGLGLRLIYFSYDVKMKEKGDIPEGYSVSREKKERFSLILESASTNQTSMYLCASTTQGRGSGVFFGSGTQLSVL.

This sequence joins TRBV29-1 and TRBJ2-2; a weak D match, TRBD1 (5 bases). The CDR3 is made up of 15 amino acids. V lost 3 bases, J lost 5 bases, and 16 bases lay in between. CDR1 is SQVTM and CDR2 is ANQGSEA in the germline V gene. CDR3 protein: CSVEVTGRGTGELFF. CDR3 coding DNA: TGCAGCGTTGAGGTAACAGGTCGAGGAACCGGGGAGCTGTTTTTT.

This clonotype was counted a few times. V and J are TRBV3-1 and TRBJ2-5; D gene unclear. Germline loops: CDR1 LGHDT, CDR2 YNNKEL (reference sequence). The CDR3 covers 14 residues. V lost 1 base, J lost 2 bases, and 8 bases lay in between. The CDR3: CASSQAQIQETQYF. Written as DNA, the CDR3 is TGTGCCAGCAGCCAAGCCCAGATACAAGAGACCCAGTACTTC.

Only one count was recorded for this clonotype. The chain has TRBV4-2 and TRBJ2-1; unclear D gene. Germline V lookup: CDR1 LGHNA, CDR2 YNFKEQ. The CDR3 has 13 residues. Between the trimmed V and J ends, which lost 3 bases and 3 bases, there was a span of 6 bases. CDR3 amino acids: CASSQGYYNEQFF. As DNA, the CDR3 is TGTGCCAGCAGCCAGGGTTACTACAATGAGCAGTTCTTC.

At least ten counts were recorded for this clonotype. The V and J genes are TRBV13 and TRBJ1-4; D gene unclear. With 3 bases removed from V and 7 bases from J, the gap between germline ends came to 9 bases. Per germline, CDR1 PRHDT and CDR2 FYEKMQ (reference sequence). CDR3 length: 13 amino acids. CDR3 DNA sequence: TGTGCCAGCAGCTTTGGCGACACTGAAAAACTGTTTTTT. The encoded protein is CASSFGDTEKLFF.

This clonotype was seen ten or more times. The chain joins TRBV29-1 to TRBJ2-1; TRBD2 aligns across 9 bases. Trimming at V came to 7 bases and at J to 8 bases, leaving 12 bases not matched to a gene. The CDR3 runs to 14 residues. From germline, CDR1 is SQVTM and CDR2 ANQGSEA. The chain's CDR3 is CSASSGAIIYEQFF. Here the CDR3 DNA reads TGCAGCGCATCTAGCGGGGCCATAATTTATGAGCAGTTCTTC.

The chain uses TRBV6-6 and TRBJ1-1; possible D gene TRBD1, 5 bases. Germline V CDR1 and CDR2: MNHNY, SVGAGI (reference sequence). The CDR3 length is 14 residues. Trimming removed 0 bases from V and 11 bases from J, with 16 bases in between. The CDR3 protein is CASSYSRFLGRAFF. Here the CDR3 DNA reads TGTGCCAGCAGTTACTCGAGGTTTCTGGGACGGGCTTTCTTT.

This rearrangement joins TRBV15 to TRBJ1-4; D gene unclear. Deletions cut 5 bases from V and 4 bases from J, with 8 bases between. The CDR3 has 13 residues. Germline assignment: CDR1 LNHNV and CDR2 YYDKDF (reference sequence). The CDR3 sequence is CATSGRYNEKLFF. The CDR3 bases are TGTGCCACCAGCGGAAGATATAATGAAAAACTGTTTTTT.

This chain joins TRBV9 and TRBJ2-2; D call uncertain. Germline V lookup: CDR1 SGDLS, CDR2 YYNGEE. CDR3 length: 14 amino acids. Trimming took 4 bases from V and 6 from J, leaving 13 bases between them. CDR3 in amino acids: CASSPHSGPGELFF. The CDR3 nucleotides are TGTGCCAGCAGCCCACATTCCGGTCCCGGGGAGCTGTTTTTT.

Concerning this clonotype: One end of the junction is discordant with germline, which a read error may explain. V usage is TRBV7-9 and J usage is TRBJ2-7; D unclear. Germline values: CDR1 SEHNR, CDR2 FQNEAQ (reference sequence). The CDR3 runs to 13 residues. This CDR3 is CASSFPRSYERYF. DNA of the CDR3: TGTGCCAGCAGCTTCCCTAGGTCCTACGAGCGGTACTTC.

This clonotype was counted many times. The chain recombines TRBV30 with TRBJ2-3; 7 nucleotides align to TRBD2. The CDR3 has 14 amino acids. Unmatched junction bases numbered 4, after V lost 2 bases and J lost 2 bases. CDR1 and CDR2 from the germline V gene are GTSNPN and SVGIG (reference sequence). In DNA form, the CDR3 reads TGTGCCTGGAGTTCCGGGACTATCACAGATACGCAGTATTTT. Translating it yields CAWSSGTITDTQYF. Looking up the rest from reference TRBV30 and TRBJ2-3 gives the full variable domain: SQTIHQWPATLVQPVGSPLSLECTVEGTSNPNLYWYRQAAGRGLQLLFYSVGIGQISSEVPQNLSASRPQDRQFILSSKKLLLSDSGFYLCAWSSGTITDTQYFGPGTRLTVL.

This clonotype was found a few times. The CDR3 is CASSPQVDTIYF. The CDR3 nucleotides read TGTGCCAGCAGTCCCCAGGTGGACACCATATATTTT. This chain joins TRBV28 and TRBJ1-3, with D unclear. Deletions cut 5 bases from V and 8 bases from J, with 10 bases between. In germline, CDR1 is MDHEN, CDR2 SYDVKM. The CDR3 runs 12 residues.

This clonotype came up many times. This chain uses TRBV9 with TRBJ2-1; 9 nucleotides match TRBD2. Germline V gene sequence: CDR1 SGDLS, CDR2 YYNGEE. The CDR3 runs 15 residues. V lost 3 bases, J lost 6 bases, and 7 bases stayed unmatched. The CDR3 is CASSAASGIVNEQFF. As DNA, the CDR3 is TGTGCCAGCAGCGCGGCTAGCGGGATTGTCAATGAGCAGTTCTTC.

The rearrangement joins TRBV12-3 or TRBV12-4 to TRBJ2-6; possibly TRBD1 or TRBD2 for D (7 bases each). V lost 5 bases to trimming and J lost 6 bases, with 14 bases between them. This CDR3 contains 15 residues. DNA of the CDR3: TGTGCCAGCAGTAGCGGGACAGCTGAGGCCAACGTCCTGACTTTC. Encoded protein: CASSSGTAEANVLTF.

This clonotype was detected ten times or more. The chain couples TRBV28 to TRBJ1-1, with D possibly TRBD1 on 5 matching bases. The length of the CDR3 is 11 residues. CDR1 MDHEN and CDR2 SYDVKM come from the germline V gene. V lost 5 bases to trimming and J lost 6 bases, with 7 bases between them. CDR3 protein: CASSGGSEAFF. For the CDR3, the DNA is TGTGCCAGCAGTGGGGGGTCTGAAGCTTTCTTT.

This clonotype was counted a few times. V gene TRBV27 combines with J gene TRBJ2-3; 11 bases are shared with TRBD2. V dropped 7 bases and J dropped 1; count of bases not matched to a gene: 1. Germline CDR1 and CDR2: MNHEY and SMNVEV (reference sequence). This CDR3 is 14 amino acids long. The CDR3 nucleotides read TGTGCCAGCACACTAGCGGGAGGCACAGATACGCAGTATTTT. Translation gives CASTLAGGTDTQYF.